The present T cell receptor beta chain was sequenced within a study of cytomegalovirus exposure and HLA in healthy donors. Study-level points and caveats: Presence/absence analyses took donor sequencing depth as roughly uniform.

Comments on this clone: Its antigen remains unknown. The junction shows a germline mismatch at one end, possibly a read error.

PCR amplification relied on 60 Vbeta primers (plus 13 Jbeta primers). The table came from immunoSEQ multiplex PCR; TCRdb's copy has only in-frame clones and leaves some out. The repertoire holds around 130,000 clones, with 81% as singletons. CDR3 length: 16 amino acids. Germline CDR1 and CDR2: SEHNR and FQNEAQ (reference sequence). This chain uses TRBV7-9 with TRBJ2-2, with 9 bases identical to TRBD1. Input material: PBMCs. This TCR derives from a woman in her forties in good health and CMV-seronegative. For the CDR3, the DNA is TGTTCCAGCAGCCTAGGGGGACAGGGAACGACCGGGGAGCTGTTTTTT. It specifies CSSSLGGQGTTGELFF.